The 20 T cell receptor beta chains listed next were all sequenced from one sample in a study of shared T cell receptors in the human thymus. Assay used: immunoSEQ multiplex PCR; TCRdb lists only in-frame clones, some missing. The table has roughly 710,000 clones, approximately 83% seen once. A further study also used this sample, focusing on human thymus T cells.

The sequenced sample consisted of thymocytes. Source of these receptors: a girl younger than two with a congenital heart defect.

The chain is built from TRBV7-9 and TRBJ1-1; D is undetermined. V was clipped by 5 bases and J by 2 bases, with 9 bases between them. The CDR3 runs to 13 residues. Per the germline V gene, CDR1 is SEHNR and CDR2 is FQNEAQ (reference sequence). CDR3 sequence reads: CASSERRNTEAFF. The CDR3 nucleotides are TGTGCCAGCAGCGAAAGGAGAAACACTGAAGCTTTCTTT.

This rearrangement joins TRBV14 to TRBJ2-1; 12 bases agree with TRBD2. Per germline, CDR1 SGHDN and CDR2 FVKESK. V dropped 2 bases and J dropped 4; count of bases not matched to a gene: 12. The CDR3 has 19 residues. The CDR3 DNA reads as TGTGCCAGCAGCCAATGGGGGAGCGGACTAGCGGGGACATACAATGAGCAGTTCTTC. This codes for CASSQWGSGLAGTYNEQFF.

This chain links TRBV27 with TRBJ1-5; unclear D gene. V was cut by 2 bases and J by 0 bases, with 8 bases left in between. Germline CDR1 and CDR2: MNHEY and SMNVEV (reference sequence). CDR3 length: 15 residues. The CDR3 spells CASSLKFYSNQPQHF. CDR3 bases: TGTGCCAGCAGTTTAAAATTTTATAGCAATCAGCCCCAGCATTTT.

This clone was counted once. The V call is TRBV6-1, the J call TRBJ1-4; tentatively, D is TRBD1 (5 bases). This CDR3 is 15 amino acids long. Trimming shortened V by 2 bases and J by 8 bases, and 15 bases separated the two germline ends. Germline V lookup: CDR1 MNHNS, CDR2 SASEGT. The CDR3 region is CASSESLGLEEKLFF. The CDR3 DNA reads TGTGCCAGCAGTGAAAGCCTGGGGCTGGAGGAAAAACTGTTTTTT.

V usage is TRBV7-7 and J usage is TRBJ2-5; tentative D call: TRBD1 (5 bases). The CDR3 covers 18 residues. V was shortened by 5 bases and J by 1 base, with 23 bases between the two germline ends. Germline V gene data show CDR1 as SSHAT and CDR2 as FNYEAQ (reference sequence). CDR3 region: CASSPAGPLRTIQETQYF. CDR3 nucleotide sequence: TGTGCCAGCAGCCCGGCTGGGCCGTTAAGGACAATCCAAGAGACCCAGTACTTC.

The chain joins TRBV27 to TRBJ1-1, with D perhaps matching TRBD1 (6 bases). The V gene lost 5 bases and the J gene lost 0 bases, with 22 bases spanning the gap. This CDR3 has 18 amino acids. Germline V gives CDR1 MNHEY, CDR2 SMNVEV (reference sequence). The CDR3 sequence is CASSLTPVGEGVNTEAFF. The CDR3 DNA is TGTGCCAGCAGTCTCACGCCAGTTGGGGAGGGGGTGAACACTGAAGCTTTCTTT.

The chain recombines TRBV6-5 with TRBJ1-3, with D possibly matching TRBD1 (5 bases). This CDR3 has 14 residues. Germline assignment: CDR1 MNHEY and CDR2 SVGAGI. V gave up 4 bases and J gave up 0 bases, with 7 bases separating them. Here the CDR3 reads CASSFGHSGNTIYF. CDR3 bases: TGTGCCAGCAGTTTCGGACACTCTGGAAACACCATATATTTT.

The chain links TRBV12-5 to TRBJ2-2, with D possibly TRBD1 on 5 matching bases. The V gene lost 1 base and the J gene lost 7 bases, with 19 bases spanning the gap. Germline lookup yields CDR1 LGHNT and CDR2 FRNRAP. This CDR3 spans 17 amino acids. CDR3 protein: CASGLDLPRASVGELFF. The CDR3 DNA sequence: TGTGCTAGTGGTTTGGACTTGCCCAGGGCTTCGGTCGGGGAGCTGTTTTTT.

Points on this clone: One end of the junction fails to match germline, which may point to a read error. The chain recombines TRBV28 with TRBJ2-5; D possibly corresponds to TRBD2 (5 bases). This CDR3 comprises 12 residues. The germline V gene has CDR1 MDHEN and CDR2 SYDVKM. The CDR3 loop reads CATKEGRGRNNF. CDR3 DNA sequence: TGTGCCACCAAAGAGGGCCGGGGTAGAAATAACTTC.

The gene calls are TRBV6-6 and TRBJ2-3, with 8 bases aligning to TRBD2. The CDR3 is 16 residues long. Trimming cost V 2 bases and J 5 bases; bases outside gene matches: 9. The V gene's germline CDR1 is MNHNY and CDR2 SVGAGI (reference sequence). The CDR3 region has the DNA TGTGCCAGCAGTTACCGGGTCGGGGGGGCAGTAGATACGCAGTATTTT. Amino acids: CASSYRVGGAVDTQYF.

The V call is TRBV27, the J call TRBJ2-1; D might be TRBD2 (7 bases). The V gene's germline CDR1 is MNHEY and CDR2 SMNVEV (reference sequence). CDR3 length: 18 residues. Trimming left V 5 bases short and J 2 bases short, with 22 bases between. CDR3 region: CASSRQRSGGGPYNEQFF. The CDR3 DNA reads TGTGCCAGCAGTCGACAGCGAAGCGGCGGGGGCCCCTACAATGAGCAGTTCTTC.

This rearrangement joins TRBV7-6 to TRBJ1-2; tentative D call: TRBD1 (5 bases). CDR3 length: 19 residues. V shed 2 bases and J shed 1 base, with 23 bases lying between them. Germline assignment: CDR1 SGHVS and CDR2 FNYEAQ. The CDR3 loop is CASSLKEGTRTGGNYGYTF. CDR3 in DNA: TGTGCCAGCAGCTTAAAGGAAGGGACCCGAACCGGGGGTAACTATGGCTACACCTTC.

The rearrangement uses TRBV11-2 and TRBJ1-5, with D unclear. The CDR3 runs 15 residues. V lost 5 bases and J lost 4, with 15 bases in between. Germline assignment: CDR1 SGHAT and CDR2 FQNNGV. DNA of the CDR3: TGTGCCAGCAGCCTGACACATACCCCAAATCAGCCCCAGCATTTT. Translating gives CASSLTHTPNQPQHF.

This chain links TRBV7-6 with TRBJ2-7; 10 bases map to TRBD2. The CDR3 runs 17 residues. Trimming at V came to 3 bases and at J to 4 bases, leaving 12 bases not matched to a gene. Germline CDR1 reads SGHVS; CDR2 reads FNYEAQ. CDR3 coding DNA: TGTGCCAGCAGCTTTTCATCGCTAGCGGGGGACCTATACGAGCAGTACTTC. Translation gives CASSFSSLAGDLYEQYF.

The V and J genes are TRBV19 and TRBJ1-6; 8 bases match TRBD1. CDR3 size: 17 residues. Losses at the gene ends were 2 bases for V and 2 bases for J; bases not matched to a gene: 5. Germline V gives CDR1 LNHDA, CDR2 SQIVND (reference sequence). The CDR3 spells CASSITPRGPYNSPLHF. In nucleotides, the CDR3 is TGTGCCAGTAGTATAACACCCAGGGGGCCCTATAATTCACCCCTCCACTTT.

CDR3 protein: CASSQDPWDSHYEQYF. The CDR3 bases are TGCGCCAGCAGCCAAGACCCGTGGGACTCACACTACGAGCAGTACTTC. The rearrangement links TRBV4-1 to TRBJ2-7; a weak D match, TRBD2 (6 bases). V lost 0 bases to trimming and J lost 3 bases, with 15 bases between them. Germline lookup yields CDR1 MGHRA and CDR2 YSYEKL. This CDR3 has 16 residues.

This chain uses TRBV27 with TRBJ2-7, with TRBD1 identical over 7 bases. V trimming: 8 bases; J trimming: 9 bases; junction bases outside the gene matches: 16. Per germline, CDR1 MNHEY and CDR2 SMNVEV (reference sequence). The CDR3 is made up of 14 amino acids. Here the CDR3 DNA reads TGTGCCAGCGGCACTCCGGGACAGATCGCTTGGCAGTACTTC. It specifies CASGTPGQIAWQYF.

This chain uses TRBV5-5 with TRBJ1-4; D gene uncertain. The V gene lost 0 bases and the J gene lost 0 bases, with 18 bases spanning the gap. This CDR3 has 19 amino acids. The germline V gene has CDR1 SGHKS and CDR2 YYEKEE (reference sequence). CDR3 in amino acids: CASSLATSPKPTTNEKLFF. The CDR3 region has the DNA TGTGCCAGCAGCTTGGCGACATCTCCGAAACCCACAACTAATGAAAAACTGTTTTTT.

The V gene is TRBV2, the J gene TRBJ2-7, with 10 bases that match TRBD1. The CDR3 contains 17 residues. Germline trimming cut 4 bases from V and 4 bases from J; bases unmatched to any gene: 13. CDR1 is SNHLY, CDR2 FYNNEI, per germline. CDR3 in amino acids: CASSGGLGTGVVYEQYF. The CDR3 coding sequence is TGTGCCAGCAGTGGAGGACTGGGGACAGGGGTAGTATACGAGCAGTACTTC. Variable domain in full (rest from reference TRBV2 and TRBJ2-7): EPEVTQTPSHQVTQMGQEVILRCVPISNHLYFYWYRQILGQKVEFLVSFYNNEISEKSEIFDDQFSVERPDGSNFTLKIRSTKLEDSAMYFCASSGGLGTGVVYEQYFGPGTRLTVT.

The genes are TRBV27 and TRBJ2-1; D may be TRBD1 (6 bases). V dropped 4 bases and J dropped 3 bases, with 10 bases sitting between them. This CDR3 has 14 amino acids. Germline-derived CDR1 and CDR2 are MNHEY and SMNVEV (reference sequence). The CDR3 sequence is CASSWDKNYNEQFF. Written as DNA, the CDR3 is TGTGCCAGCAGTTGGGACAAGAACTACAATGAGCAGTTCTTC.